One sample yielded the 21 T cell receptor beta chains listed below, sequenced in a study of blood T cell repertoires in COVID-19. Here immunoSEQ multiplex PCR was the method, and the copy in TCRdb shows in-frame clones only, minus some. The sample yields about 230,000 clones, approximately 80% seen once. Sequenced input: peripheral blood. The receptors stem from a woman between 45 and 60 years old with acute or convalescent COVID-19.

CDR3 loop: CASSGLAGGTDTQYF. The DNA for the CDR3 is TGTGCCAGCAGCGGGCTAGCGGGGGGCACAGATACGCAGTATTTT. The chain recombines TRBV9 with TRBJ2-3; 10 positions agree with TRBD2. V shed 3 bases, J shed 1 base, and the junction held 2 bases outside the gene matches. This CDR3 spans 15 amino acids. Germline loops: CDR1 SGDLS, CDR2 YYNGEE.

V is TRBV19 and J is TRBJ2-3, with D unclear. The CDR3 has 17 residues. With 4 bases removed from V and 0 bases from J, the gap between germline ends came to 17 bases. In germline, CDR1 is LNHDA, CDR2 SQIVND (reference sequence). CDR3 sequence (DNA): TGTGCCAGTAGTACCCCAAAGCCCTCTAGAAGCACAGATACGCAGTATTTT. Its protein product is CASSTPKPSRSTDTQYF.

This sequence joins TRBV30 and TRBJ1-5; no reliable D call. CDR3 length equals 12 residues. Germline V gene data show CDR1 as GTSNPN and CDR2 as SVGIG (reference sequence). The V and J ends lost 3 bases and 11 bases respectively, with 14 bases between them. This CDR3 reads CAWSRLRGAQHF. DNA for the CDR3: TGTGCCTGGAGCCGTTTACGCGGGGCCCAGCATTTT.

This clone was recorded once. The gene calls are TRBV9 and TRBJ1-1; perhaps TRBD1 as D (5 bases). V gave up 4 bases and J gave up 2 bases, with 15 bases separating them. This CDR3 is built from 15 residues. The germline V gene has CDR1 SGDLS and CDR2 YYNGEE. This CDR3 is CASSRTTGINTEAFF. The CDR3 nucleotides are TGTGCCAGCAGCCGCACCACAGGAATCAACACTGAAGCTTTCTTT.

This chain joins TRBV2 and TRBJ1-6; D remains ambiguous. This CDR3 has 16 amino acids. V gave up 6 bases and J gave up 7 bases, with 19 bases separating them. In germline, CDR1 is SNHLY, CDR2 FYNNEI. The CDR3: CASRGGRAQGNSPLHF. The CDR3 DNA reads TGTGCCAGCAGAGGCGGGCGGGCCCAAGGGAATTCACCCCTCCACTTT.

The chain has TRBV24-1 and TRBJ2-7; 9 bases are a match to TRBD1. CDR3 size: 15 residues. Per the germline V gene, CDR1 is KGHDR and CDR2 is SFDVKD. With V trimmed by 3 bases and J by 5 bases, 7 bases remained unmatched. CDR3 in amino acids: CATSDRGQGGHEQYF. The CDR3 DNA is TGTGCCACCAGTGATAGGGGACAGGGCGGACACGAGCAGTACTTC.

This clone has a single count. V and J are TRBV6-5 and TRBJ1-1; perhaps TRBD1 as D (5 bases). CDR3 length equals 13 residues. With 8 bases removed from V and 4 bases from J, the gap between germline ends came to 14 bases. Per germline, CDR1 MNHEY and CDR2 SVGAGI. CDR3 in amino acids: CASRRGEVTEAFF. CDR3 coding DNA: TGTGCCAGCCGAAGGGGCGAAGTCACTGAAGCTTTCTTT.

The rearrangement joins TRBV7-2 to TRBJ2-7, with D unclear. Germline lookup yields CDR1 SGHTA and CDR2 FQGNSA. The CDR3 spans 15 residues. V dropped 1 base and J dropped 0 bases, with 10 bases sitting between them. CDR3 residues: CASSLDGFSSYEQYF. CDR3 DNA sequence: TGTGCCAGCAGCTTAGACGGGTTTAGCTCCTACGAGCAGTACTTC.

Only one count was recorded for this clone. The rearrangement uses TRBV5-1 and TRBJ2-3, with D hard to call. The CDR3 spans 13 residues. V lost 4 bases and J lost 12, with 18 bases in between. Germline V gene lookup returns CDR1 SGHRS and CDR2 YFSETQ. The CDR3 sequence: CASSLRGYPPQYF. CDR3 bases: TGCGCCAGCAGCCTCCGAGGCTACCCTCCTCAGTATTTT.

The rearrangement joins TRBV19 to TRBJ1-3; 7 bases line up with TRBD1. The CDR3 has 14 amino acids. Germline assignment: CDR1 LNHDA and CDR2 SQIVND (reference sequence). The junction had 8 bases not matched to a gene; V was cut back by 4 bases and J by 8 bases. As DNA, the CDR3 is TGTGCCAGTAGTACGACAGGGTCGGGGGACACCATATATTTT. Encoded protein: CASSTTGSGDTIYF.

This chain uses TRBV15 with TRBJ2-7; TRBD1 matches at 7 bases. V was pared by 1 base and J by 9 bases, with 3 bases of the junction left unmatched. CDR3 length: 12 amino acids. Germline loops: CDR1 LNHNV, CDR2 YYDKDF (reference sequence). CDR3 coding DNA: TGTGCCACCAGCAGAGGACAGGGTGTGCAGTACTTC. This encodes CATSRGQGVQYF.

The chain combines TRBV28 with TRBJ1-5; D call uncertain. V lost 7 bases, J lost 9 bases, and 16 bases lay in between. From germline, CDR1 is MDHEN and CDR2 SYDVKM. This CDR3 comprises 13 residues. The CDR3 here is CASTGIGWGPQHF. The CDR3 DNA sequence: TGTGCCAGCACGGGGATAGGGTGGGGGCCCCAGCATTTT. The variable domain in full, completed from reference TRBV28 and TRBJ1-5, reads DVKVTQSSRYLVKRTGEKVFLECVQDMDHENMFWYRQDPGLGLRLIYFSYDVKMKEKGDIPEGYSVSREKKERFSLILESASTNQTSMYLCASTGIGWGPQHFGDGTRLSIL.

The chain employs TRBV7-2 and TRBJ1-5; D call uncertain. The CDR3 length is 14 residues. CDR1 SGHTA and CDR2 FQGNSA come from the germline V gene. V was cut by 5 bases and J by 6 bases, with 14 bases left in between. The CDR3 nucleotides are TGTGCCAGCAGCGGAAACGGGGAGGGTCAGCCCCAGCATTTT. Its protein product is CASSGNGEGQPQHF.

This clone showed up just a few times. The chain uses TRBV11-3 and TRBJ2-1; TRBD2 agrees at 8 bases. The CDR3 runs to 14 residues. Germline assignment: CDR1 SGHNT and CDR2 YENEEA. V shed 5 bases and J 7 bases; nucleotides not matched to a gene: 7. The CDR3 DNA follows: TGTGCCAGCAGCCGGGGACTAGTGTCGAATGAGCAGTTCTTC. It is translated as CASSRGLVSNEQFF.

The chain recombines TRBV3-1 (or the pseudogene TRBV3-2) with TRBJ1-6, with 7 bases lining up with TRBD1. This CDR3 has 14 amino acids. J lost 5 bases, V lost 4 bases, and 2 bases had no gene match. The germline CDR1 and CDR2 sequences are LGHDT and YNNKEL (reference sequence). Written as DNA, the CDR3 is TGTGCCAGCAGCCTACAGGGGAATAATTCACCCCTCCACTTT. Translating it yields CASSLQGNNSPLHF.

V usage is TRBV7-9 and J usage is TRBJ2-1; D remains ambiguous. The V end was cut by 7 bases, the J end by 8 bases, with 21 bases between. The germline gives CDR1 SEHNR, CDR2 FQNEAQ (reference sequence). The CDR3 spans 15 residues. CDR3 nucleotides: TGTGCCAGCAACGATGCGTTGAATCCATTCCATGAGCAGTTCTTC. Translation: CASNDALNPFHEQFF.

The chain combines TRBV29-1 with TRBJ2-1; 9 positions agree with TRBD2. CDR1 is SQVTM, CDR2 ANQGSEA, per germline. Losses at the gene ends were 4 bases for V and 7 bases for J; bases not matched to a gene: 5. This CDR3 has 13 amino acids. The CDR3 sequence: CSVARLAVNEQFF. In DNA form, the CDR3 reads TGCAGCGTTGCGCGACTAGCGGTTAATGAGCAGTTCTTC.

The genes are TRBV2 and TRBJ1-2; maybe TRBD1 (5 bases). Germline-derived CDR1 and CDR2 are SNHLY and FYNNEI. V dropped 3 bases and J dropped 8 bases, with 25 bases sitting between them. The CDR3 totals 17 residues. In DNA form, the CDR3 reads TGTGCCAGCAGTGATTCGACAGCTATGATATCTTTTATAGGCTACACCTTC. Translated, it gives CASSDSTAMISFIGYTF.

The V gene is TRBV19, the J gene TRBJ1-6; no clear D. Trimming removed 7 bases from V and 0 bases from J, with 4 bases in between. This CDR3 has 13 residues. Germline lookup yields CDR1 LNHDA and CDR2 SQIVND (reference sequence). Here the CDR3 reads CASTNSYNSPLHF. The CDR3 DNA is TGTGCCAGTACAAACTCCTATAATTCACCCCTCCACTTT.

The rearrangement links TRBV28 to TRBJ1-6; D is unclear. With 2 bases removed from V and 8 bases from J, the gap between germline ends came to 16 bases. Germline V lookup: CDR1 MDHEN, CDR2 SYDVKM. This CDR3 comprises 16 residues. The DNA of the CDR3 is TGTGCCAGCAGTTTAGACGAACTAGACGGGGATTCACCCCTCCACTTT. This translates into CASSLDELDGDSPLHF.

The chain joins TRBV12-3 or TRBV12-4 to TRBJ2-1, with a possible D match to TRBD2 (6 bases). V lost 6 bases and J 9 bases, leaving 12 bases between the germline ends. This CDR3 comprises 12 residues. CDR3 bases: TGTGCCAGCAGCCTGACTAGTGTTGAGCAGTTCTTC. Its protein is CASSLTSVEQFF.